Each of the 18 T cell receptor beta chains below was sequenced from the same sample in a study of CD8 T cells in Susac syndrome. RNA was extracted with the RNeasy kit, and a quantity of roughly 0.45 to 1 ug was reverse transcribed using random hexamers. TCRdb called the immunoSEQ multiplex PCR reads again in MiXCR, with one record for every CDR3 protein. The data hold 95,000 to 150,000 distinct CDR3 sequences, with approximately 93% observed a single time. What was sequenced was CD8+ T cells from PBMCs. The receptors were gathered from a human donor with multiple sclerosis.

The gene calls are TRBV23-1 and TRBJ2-1; 7 nucleotides line up with TRBD2. TRBV23-1 is assigned to the ORF class and has an uncertain function. This CDR3 has 19 residues. The junction had 16 bases not matched to a gene; V was cut back by 0 bases and J by 5 bases. The CDR3 is CASSQSEVEGGPLNNEQFF. The DNA for the CDR3 is TGCGCCAGCAGTCAATCGGAGGTAGAGGGAGGGCCCCTTAACAATGAGCAGTTCTTC.

V gene TRBV5-4 combines with J gene TRBJ2-5, with D maybe TRBD2 (5 bases). V lost 4 bases and J lost 4, with 20 bases in between. The germline CDR1 and CDR2 sequences are SGHNT and YYREEE (reference sequence). The CDR3 is 16 residues long. CDR3 nucleotide sequence: TGTGCCAGCAGCCGGATTGGTGGGGAGACGGGAGAGACCCAGTACTTC. Encoded protein: CASSRIGGETGETQYF.

The rearrangement joins TRBV12-3 or TRBV12-4 to TRBJ1-2; D possibly corresponds to TRBD1 (6 bases). Trimming removed 5 bases at V and 8 bases at J, with 18 bases between. The CDR3 has 14 amino acids. This chain's CDR3 is CASSPDRRRGGYTF. DNA for the CDR3: TGTGCCAGCAGTCCAGACAGGCGGCGGGGAGGCTACACCTTC.

The rearrangement joins TRBV29-1 to TRBJ1-2; D is unresolved. Per the germline V gene, CDR1 is SQVTM and CDR2 is ANQGSEA. This CDR3 is 13 amino acids long. V was clipped by 4 bases and J by 13 bases, with 22 bases between them. CDR3 region: CSVVGGQSLWVTF. The DNA for the CDR3 is TGCAGCGTTGTGGGAGGGCAGAGCTTATGGGTCACCTTC.

The genes are TRBV12-3 or TRBV12-4 and TRBJ1-2; D not resolved. This CDR3 region has 12 residues. V shed 2 bases and J shed 8 bases, with 9 bases lying between them. CDR3 in DNA: TGTGCCAGCAGTTTAAAAAGATCGGGCTACACCTTC. It yields the protein CASSLKRSGYTF.

The genes are TRBV6-1 and TRBJ2-6; 12 positions match TRBD1. V dropped 1 base and J dropped 3; count of bases not matched to a gene: 4. The CDR3 is made up of 18 amino acids. Germline V gene sequence: CDR1 MNHNS, CDR2 SASEGT. In DNA, the CDR3 is TGTGCCAGCAGTGAAGTGGGACAGGGGGCGCGTGGGGCCAACGTCCTGACTTTC. This sequence encodes CASSEVGQGARGANVLTF.

The CDR3 spells CASSSTPGQGASGANVLTF. CDR3 nucleotide sequence: TGTGCCAGCAGCTCGACCCCGGGACAGGGAGCCTCTGGGGCCAACGTCCTGACTTTC. V gene TRBV7-9 combines with J gene TRBJ2-6; 9 bases line up with TRBD1. The J segment lost 0 bases and the V segment lost 4 bases, leaving 10 bases of the junction unmatched. Germline assignment: CDR1 SEHNR and CDR2 FQNEAQ (reference sequence). The CDR3 length is 19 residues.

This chain connects TRBV7-2 to TRBJ2-1; 7 nucleotides align to TRBD2. The CDR3 sequence is 16 residues long. Germline values: CDR1 SGHTA, CDR2 FQGNSA. Trimming at V came to 4 bases and at J to 6 bases, leaving 12 bases not matched to a gene. The CDR3 nucleotides read TGTGCCAGCAGCTCCCCGGGAGCGGGGTGGGGCAATGAGCAGTTCTTC. It codes for CASSSPGAGWGNEQFF. Supplemented by reference TRBV7-2 and TRBJ2-1, the full variable domain reads GAGVSQSPSNKVTEKGKDVELRCDPISGHTALYWYRQSLGQGLEFLIYFQGNSAPDKSGLPSDRFSAERTGGSVSTLTIQRTQQEDSAVYLCASSSPGAGWGNEQFFGPGTRLTVL.

V and J are TRBV27 and TRBJ2-3; 9 bases fit TRBD2. Trimming took 5 bases from V and 1 from J; bases not matched to a gene: 4. The CDR3 is made up of 15 amino acids. Looked up from germline, CDR1 is MNHEY and CDR2 is SMNVEV (reference sequence). DNA of the CDR3: TGTGCCAGCAGTCTTAGCGGGGGCCGCACAGATACGCAGTATTTT. This translates into CASSLSGGRTDTQYF.

The V and J genes are TRBV20-1 and TRBJ1-2, with TRBD1 matching 7 bases. Per the germline V gene, CDR1 is DFQATT and CDR2 is SNEGSKA (reference sequence). The CDR3 runs 13 residues. V lost 3 bases, J lost 6 bases, and 7 bases stayed unmatched. The CDR3 region has the DNA TGCAGTGCTAGGCAGGGGGGGGTAAATGGCTACACCTTC. It codes for CSARQGGVNGYTF.

This chain links TRBV20-1 with TRBJ2-5; D uncertain. This CDR3 contains 13 residues. Trimming cost V 1 base and J 4 bases, with 10 bases left between them. Per germline, CDR1 DFQATT and CDR2 SNEGSKA (reference sequence). This CDR3 is CSARAGLLETQYF. CDR3 coding DNA: TGCAGTGCTAGAGCGGGCCTACTAGAGACCCAGTACTTC.

This chain links TRBV2 with TRBJ2-7; 8 bases fit TRBD1. The CDR3 is 13 amino acids. The ends lost 7 bases at V and 3 bases at J; junction bases unmatched: 5. CDR1 is SNHLY and CDR2 is FYNNEI in the germline V gene. CDR3 sequence (DNA): TGTGCCAGCAATGGGGACAGGATCTACGAGCAGTACGTC. Translation: CASNGDRIYEQYV.

This rearrangement joins TRBV19 to TRBJ2-2, with 7 positions matching TRBD2. The germline V gene has CDR1 LNHDA and CDR2 SQIVND (reference sequence). The ends lost 7 bases at V and 1 base at J; junction bases unmatched: 3. The CDR3 contains 14 residues. Here the CDR3 DNA reads TGTGCCAGTAAAGCGGGGAGGAACACCGGGGAGCTGTTTTTT. This codes for CASKAGRNTGELFF.

The V gene is TRBV19, the J gene TRBJ2-1; D remains unclear. V was clipped by 1 base and J by 4 bases, with 5 bases between them. Germline V CDR1 and CDR2: LNHDA, SQIVND (reference sequence). This CDR3 is 13 amino acids long. CDR3 nucleotides: TGTGCCAGTAGTATAGGACGGTACAATGAGCAGTTCTTC. It codes for CASSIGRYNEQFF.

The chain carries TRBV7-8 and TRBJ2-3; D is undetermined. The V gene's germline CDR1 is SGHVS and CDR2 FQNEAQ. The CDR3 has 13 residues. The V and J ends lost 4 bases and 6 bases respectively, with 11 bases between them. The CDR3 spells CASSSAPGDTQYF. As DNA, the CDR3 is TGTGCCAGCAGCTCGGCGCCTGGGGATACGCAGTATTTT.

V and J are TRBV7-9 and TRBJ1-1; D not resolved. Germline CDR1 reads SEHNR; CDR2 reads FQNEAQ (reference sequence). The CDR3 has 12 amino acids. Between the trimmed V and J ends, which lost 5 bases and 8 bases, there was a span of 12 bases. CDR3 nucleotide sequence: TGTGCCAGCAGCGTAGGAGTGAAAGAAGCTTTCTTT. Residues: CASSVGVKEAFF.

The chain combines TRBV11-2 with TRBJ2-7, with D possibly TRBD2 on 5 matching bases. The CDR3 contains 13 residues. The germline V gene encodes CDR1 SGHAT and CDR2 FQNNGV. V was cut by 5 bases and J by 7 bases, with 15 bases left in between. The CDR3 reads CASSLDLLAEQYF. CDR3 DNA: TGTGCCAGCAGCCTCGACCTCCTAGCAGAGCAGTACTTC.

The CDR3 spells CASSESGTGVGANVLTF. The DNA of the CDR3 is TGTGCCAGCAGTGAATCCGGGACAGGGGTCGGGGCCAACGTCCTGACTTTC. The chain is built from TRBV6-1 and TRBJ2-6, with TRBD1 matching over 10 bases. The CDR3 is 17 residues long. CDR1 MNHNS and CDR2 SASEGT come from the germline V gene. The junction had 5 bases not matched to a gene; V was cut back by 2 bases and J by 4 bases.